A single sample gave rise to the 30 T cell receptor beta chains below, sequenced in a study of cytomegalovirus exposure and HLA in healthy donors. Method: immunoSEQ multiplex PCR; TCRdb's copy keeps in-frame clones and lacks some. The top ten hold 4.5% to 6% of the sample, which has 220,000 or so clones, around four fifths seen once. The sequenced sample consisted of PBMCs. The source of these receptors is a young woman in good health and CMV-seronegative.

This chain links TRBV7-9 with TRBJ1-2; 9 bases line up with TRBD1. The J segment lost 3 bases and the V segment lost 5 bases, leaving 19 bases of the junction unmatched. The CDR3 has 19 residues. Germline values: CDR1 SEHNR, CDR2 FQNEAQ (reference sequence). Written as DNA, the CDR3 is TGTGCCAGCAGCCCCCGCCGGGGACAGGGACCACAACGAGACTATGGCTACACCTTC. Amino acid sequence: CASSPRRGQGPQRDYGYTF. Combining the CDR3 with reference TRBV7-9 and TRBJ1-2 gives the whole variable domain DTGVSQNPRHKITKRGQNVTFRCDPISEHNRLYWYRQTLGQGPEFLTYFQNEAQLEKSRLLSDRFSAERPKGSFSTLEIQRTEQGDSAMYLCASSPRRGQGPQRDYGYTFGSGTRLTVV.

The V gene is TRBV6-1, the J gene TRBJ1-1; D gene ambiguous. Trimming cost V 0 bases and J 7 bases, with 9 bases left between them. Per germline, CDR1 MNHNS and CDR2 SASEGT. The CDR3 totals 13 residues. CDR3 protein: CASSEAWHLEAFF. CDR3 sequence (DNA): TGTGCCAGCAGTGAAGCGTGGCACCTTGAAGCTTTCTTT.

As to this clone: The sample has other DNA sequences that encode this CDR3 too. The chain has TRBV28 and TRBJ2-7; TRBD2 aligns across 8 bases. CDR3 length equals 14 residues. CDR1 MDHEN and CDR2 SYDVKM come from the germline V gene. Unmatched junction bases numbered 1, after V lost 2 bases and J lost 1 base. CDR3 sequence: CASSLAGGSYEQYF. CDR3 bases: TGTGCCAGCAGTTTAGCGGGAGGTTCCTACGAGCAGTACTTC.

The chain employs TRBV30 and TRBJ2-1, with a tentative D call TRBD2 (6 bases). Germline CDR1 is GTSNPN and CDR2 is SVGIG (reference sequence). This CDR3 is built from 11 residues. Trimming left V 8 bases short and J 8 bases short, with 13 bases between. Here the CDR3 reads CALGLTDEQFF. DNA of the CDR3: TGTGCCCTGGGACTTACCGATGAGCAGTTCTTC.

DNA of the CDR3: TGTGCCAGCACCCAGACGACGGACACTGAAGCTTTCTTT. Translating gives CASTQTTDTEAFF. The chain links TRBV6-5 to TRBJ1-1; no clear D. This CDR3 has 13 residues. The V and J ends lost 7 bases and 3 bases respectively, with 12 bases between them. Germline CDR1 reads MNHEY; CDR2 reads SVGAGI.

The chain has TRBV18 and TRBJ1-1; no clear D. CDR3 length equals 14 residues. Germline CDR1 KGHSH, CDR2 LQKENI. Deletions cut 1 base from V and 4 bases from J, with 10 bases between. Here the CDR3 reads CASSPRSRGTEAFF. As DNA, the CDR3 is TGTGCCAGCTCACCACGCAGTCGAGGCACTGAAGCTTTCTTT.

The V and J genes are TRBV30 and TRBJ1-4; no definite D call. Germline CDR1 reads GTSNPN; CDR2 reads SVGIG (reference sequence). This CDR3 is built from 14 residues. V was shortened by 0 bases and J by 6 bases, with 11 bases between the two germline ends. The CDR3 protein is CAWSVGGGHEKLFF. CDR3 bases: TGTGCCTGGAGTGTTGGAGGCGGACATGAAAAACTGTTTTTT.

This chain connects TRBV5-6 to TRBJ1-3, with D unclear. V was cut by 1 base and J by 0 bases, with 5 bases left in between. CDR1 and CDR2 (germline): SGHDT, YYEEEE. This CDR3 is 14 amino acids long. CDR3 in DNA: TGTGCCAGCAGCTTGAGGTACTCTGGAAACACCATATATTTT. It yields the protein CASSLRYSGNTIYF. Looking up the rest from reference TRBV5-6 and TRBJ1-3 gives the full variable domain: DAGVTQSPTHLIKTRGQQVTLRCSPKSGHDTVSWYQQALGQGPQFIFQYYEEEERQRGNFPDRFSGHQFPNYSSELNVNALLLGDSALYLCASSLRYSGNTIYFGEGSWLTVV.

This clone was counted a single time. For the CDR3, the DNA is TGTGCCAGCAGTTTGGGGGGACAGGGCGATCAGCCCCAGCATTTT. Protein: CASSLGGQGDQPQHF. The gene calls are TRBV28 and TRBJ1-5, with 9 bases matching TRBD1. The CDR3 totals 15 residues. The V gene's germline CDR1 is MDHEN and CDR2 SYDVKM. Germline trimming cut 3 bases from V and 5 bases from J; bases unmatched to any gene: 5.

The V and J genes are TRBV28 and TRBJ1-2, with D possibly TRBD1 on 5 matching bases. The V and J ends lost 6 bases and 7 bases respectively, with 18 bases between them. CDR1 MDHEN and CDR2 SYDVKM come from the germline V gene. This CDR3 region has 14 residues. The CDR3 DNA sequence: TGTGCCAGCAGGTCCGGGGACGGTATTGGTGGCTACACCTTC. Its translation is CASRSGDGIGGYTF.

This rearrangement joins TRBV5-1 to TRBJ2-7; D unresolved. The germline V and J ends were trimmed by 0 bases and 5 bases, with 9 bases remaining between them. Germline V CDR1 and CDR2: SGHRS, YFSETQ. The CDR3 is made up of 13 amino acids. This chain's CDR3 is CASSLEGLHEQYF. As DNA, the CDR3 is TGCGCCAGCAGCTTGGAGGGTCTCCACGAGCAGTACTTC.

This clone has a single count. The chain couples TRBV15 to TRBJ1-3; a weak D match, TRBD1 (6 bases). Germline loops: CDR1 LNHNV, CDR2 YYDKDF (reference sequence). V dropped 0 bases and J dropped 4 bases, with 10 bases sitting between them. CDR3 size: 15 residues. The DNA of the CDR3 is TGTGCCACCAGCAGAGATCCGGGGGCAGGAAACACCATATATTTT. Its protein product is CATSRDPGAGNTIYF.

V is TRBV11-2 and J is TRBJ2-1, with a weak D call TRBD2 (6 bases). This CDR3 is 18 amino acids long. Germline-derived CDR1 and CDR2 are SGHAT and FQNNGV. V was clipped by 1 base and J by 5 bases, with 21 bases between them. The CDR3 DNA follows: TGTGCCAGCAGCTTAGTAGGTACGGCGGGCGGGGTTCACAATGAGCAGTTCTTC. Translation gives CASSLVGTAGGVHNEQFF.

The V gene is TRBV6-1, the J gene TRBJ2-3; TRBD2 might be the D (5 bases). Trimming removed 6 bases at V and 3 bases at J, with 10 bases between. There are 13 residues in the CDR3. Looked up from germline, CDR1 is MNHNS and CDR2 is SASEGT. CDR3 in amino acids: CASSPGSTDTQYF. Here the CDR3 DNA reads TGTGCCAGCAGCCCGGGGTCGACAGATACGCAGTATTTT.

There are a few counts of this clone. The chain employs TRBV2 and TRBJ1-1, with a weak D call TRBD1 (5 bases). The CDR3 consists of 14 residues. Per germline, CDR1 SNHLY and CDR2 FYNNEI. V lost 6 bases and J lost 0, with 11 bases in between. The DNA for the CDR3 is TGTGCCAGCAGGCCGTGGGGGGTGAACACTGAAGCTTTCTTT. Translated: CASRPWGVNTEAFF. The entire variable domain, with the rest obtained from reference TRBV2 and TRBJ1-1, is as follows: EPEVTQTPSHQVTQMGQEVILRCVPISNHLYFYWYRQILGQKVEFLVSFYNNEISEKSEIFDDQFSVERPDGSNFTLKIRSTKLEDSAMYFCASRPWGVNTEAFFGQGTRLTVV.

The chain uses TRBV6-6 and TRBJ1-3, with D unresolved. The CDR3 runs to 15 residues. Germline CDR1 MNHNY, CDR2 SVGAGI (reference sequence). V lost 0 bases, J lost 4 bases, and 10 bases lay in between. CDR3: CASSYSAGSGNTIYF. The CDR3 region has the DNA TGTGCCAGCAGTTACTCGGCTGGGTCCGGAAACACCATATATTTT.

The chain uses TRBV28 and TRBJ1-1; maybe TRBD1 (6 bases). The V gene's germline CDR1 is MDHEN and CDR2 SYDVKM. CDR3 length equals 13 residues. V lost 5 bases, J lost 5 bases, and 12 bases lay in between. The CDR3 here is CASSKRGRTEAFF. CDR3 nucleotides: TGTGCCAGCAGTAAAAGGGGGAGGACTGAAGCTTTCTTT.

The chain uses TRBV28 and TRBJ1-5; 7 nucleotides match TRBD1. Germline CDR1 reads MDHEN; CDR2 reads SYDVKM. CDR3 size: 15 residues. The V and J ends lost 6 bases and 5 bases, in that order; junction bases with no gene match: 10. This chain's CDR3 is CASSSDRVLDQPQHF. The CDR3 nucleotides are TGTGCCAGCAGCTCCGACAGGGTTTTGGATCAGCCCCAGCATTTT.

CDR3 sequence reads: CASSQGQVSNQPQHF. DNA for the CDR3: TGCGCCAGCAGCCAGGGGCAGGTTTCCAATCAGCCCCAGCATTTT. The chain has TRBV10-2 and TRBJ1-5, with D possibly being TRBD1 (6 bases). This CDR3 has 15 amino acids. The V gene's germline CDR1 is WSHSY and CDR2 SAAADI. V was trimmed by 6 bases and J by 3 bases, leaving 15 bases between them.

In the case of this clone: One end of the junction fails to match germline, which may point to a read error. The chain joins TRBV7-7 to TRBJ2-6; D gene unclear. Germline V CDR1 and CDR2: SSHAT, FNYEAQ (reference sequence). The CDR3 is made up of 16 amino acids. CDR3 DNA: TGTGCTAGCAGCCCTGGGGTTGCGTCTGGGGCCAACGTCCTGACTTTC. Amino acid sequence: CASSPGVASGANVLTF. Looking up the rest from reference TRBV7-7 and TRBJ2-6 gives the full variable domain: GAGVSQSPRYKVTKRGQDVTLRCDPISSHATLYWYQQALGQGPEFLTYFNYEAQPDKSGLPSDRFSAERPEGSISTLTIQRTEQRDSAMYRCASSPGVASGANVLTFGAGSRLTVL.

This clone was picked up one time. This chain joins TRBV15 and TRBJ2-2; D is unclear. CDR3 size: 14 residues. Germline V CDR1 and CDR2: LNHNV, YYDKDF (reference sequence). The V end was cut by 1 base, the J end by 1 base, with 4 bases between. This CDR3 reads CATSRVKNTGELFF. The CDR3 DNA sequence: TGTGCCACCAGCAGAGTGAAGAACACCGGGGAGCTGTTTTTT.

This clone was observed a single time. The chain recombines TRBV5-4 with TRBJ2-5, with TRBD2 matching over 8 bases. This CDR3 contains 16 residues. The J segment lost 4 bases and the V segment lost 4 bases, leaving 12 bases of the junction unmatched. The V gene's germline CDR1 is SGHNT and CDR2 YYREEE (reference sequence). CDR3 sequence reads: CASSPRAGEKRETQYF. The CDR3 DNA sequence: TGTGCCAGCAGCCCCCGAGCGGGAGAGAAAAGAGAGACCCAGTACTTC.

V gene TRBV2 combines with J gene TRBJ2-7; 9 nucleotides align to TRBD2. This CDR3 comprises 15 residues. V shed 5 bases, J shed 5 bases, and the junction held 10 bases outside the gene matches. Germline assignment: CDR1 SNHLY and CDR2 FYNNEI. The CDR3 loop reads CASSREGLAGHEQYF. The CDR3 DNA reads TGTGCCAGCAGTCGAGAGGGCCTAGCGGGACACGAGCAGTACTTC.

In DNA form, the CDR3 reads TGTGCCAGTATAGGGACAGGGACGAATCAGCCCCAGCATTTT. It is translated as CASIGTGTNQPQHF. The chain has TRBV19 and TRBJ1-5; 9 bases agree with TRBD1. The CDR3 totals 14 residues. The V gene's germline CDR1 is LNHDA and CDR2 SQIVND (reference sequence). V was clipped by 7 bases and J by 4 bases; unmatched bases: 5.

V is TRBV13 and J is TRBJ1-1, with 7 bases aligning to TRBD1. Germline V gives CDR1 PRHDT, CDR2 FYEKMQ (reference sequence). Trimming cost V 0 bases and J 3 bases; bases outside gene matches: 4. The CDR3 is made up of 15 amino acids. The chain's CDR3 is CASSLGYRGDTEAFF. CDR3 DNA sequence: TGTGCCAGCAGCTTAGGTTACAGGGGTGACACTGAAGCTTTCTTT.

V gene TRBV5-1 combines with J gene TRBJ2-3; TRBD2 is a possible D gene (6 bases). CDR1 and CDR2 (germline): SGHRS, YFSETQ. This CDR3 comprises 16 residues. The V gene lost 1 base and the J gene lost 3 bases, with 15 bases spanning the gap. The CDR3 DNA reads as TGCGCCAGCAGCTTGCGGCGGGATGGTCGTACAGATACGCAGTATTTT. Translated: CASSLRRDGRTDTQYF.

The rearrangement links TRBV6-4 to TRBJ1-2; TRBD1 might be the D (6 bases). V gave up 6 bases and J gave up 3 bases, with 14 bases separating them. Germline V CDR1 and CDR2: MRHNA, SNTAGT. The CDR3 is 14 residues long. The CDR3 is CASRKDRSYYGYTF. CDR3 DNA sequence: TGTGCCAGCAGGAAAGACAGGTCTTACTATGGCTACACCTTC.

The chain couples TRBV4-1 to TRBJ1-4; D is ambiguous. CDR3 size: 14 residues. V gave up 3 bases and J gave up 1 base, with 6 bases separating them. Germline-derived CDR1 and CDR2 are MGHRA and YSYEKL. The CDR3 DNA sequence: TGCGCCAGCAGCCAGACTAGAACTAATGAAAAACTGTTTTTT. It encodes CASSQTRTNEKLFF.

The chain recombines TRBV5-1 with TRBJ1-5, with D perhaps TRBD1 (5 bases). The V and J ends lost 0 bases and 4 bases respectively, with 11 bases between them. The CDR3 extends over 15 amino acids. In germline, CDR1 is SGHRS, CDR2 YFSETQ. As DNA, the CDR3 is TGCGCCAGCAGCTTGGATGGGGCTATGAATCAGCCCCAGCATTTT. It is translated as CASSLDGAMNQPQHF.

V gene TRBV29-1 combines with J gene TRBJ1-1; D call uncertain. The CDR3 runs 11 residues. V lost 5 bases and J lost 0, with 4 bases in between. Per the germline V gene, CDR1 is SQVTM and CDR2 is ANQGSEA. The CDR3 loop is CSVMVNTEAFF. The DNA for the CDR3 is TGCAGCGTTATGGTGAACACTGAAGCTTTCTTT.